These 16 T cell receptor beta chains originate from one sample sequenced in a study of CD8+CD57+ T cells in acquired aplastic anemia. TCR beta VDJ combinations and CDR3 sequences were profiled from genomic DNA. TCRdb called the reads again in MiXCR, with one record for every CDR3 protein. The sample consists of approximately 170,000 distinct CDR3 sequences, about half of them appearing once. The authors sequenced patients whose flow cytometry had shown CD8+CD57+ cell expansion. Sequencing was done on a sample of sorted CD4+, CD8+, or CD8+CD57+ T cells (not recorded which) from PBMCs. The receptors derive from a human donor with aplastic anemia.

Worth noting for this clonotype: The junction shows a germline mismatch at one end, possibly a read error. The CDR3 is CASRYGTGGDF. In nucleotides, the CDR3 is TGCGCCAGCAGATATGGGACAGGGGGCGACTTC. The chain is built from TRBV5-1 and TRBJ2-7; TRBD1 aligns across 12 bases. The germline CDR1 and CDR2 sequences are SGHRS and YFSETQ. This CDR3 comprises 11 residues.

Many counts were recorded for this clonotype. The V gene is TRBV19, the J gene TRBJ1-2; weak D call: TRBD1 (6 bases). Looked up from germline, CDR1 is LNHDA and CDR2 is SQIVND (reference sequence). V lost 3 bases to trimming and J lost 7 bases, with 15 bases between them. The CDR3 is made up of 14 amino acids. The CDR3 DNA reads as TGTGCCAGTAGTATCGCACTAGGGGGAGGTGGCTACACCTTC. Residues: CASSIALGGGGYTF.

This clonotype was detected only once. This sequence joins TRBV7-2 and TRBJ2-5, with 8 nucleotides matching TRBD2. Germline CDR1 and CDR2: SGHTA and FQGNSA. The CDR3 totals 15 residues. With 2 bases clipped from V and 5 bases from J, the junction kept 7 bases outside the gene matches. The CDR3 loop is CASSLKRGKGETQYF. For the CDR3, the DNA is TGTGCCAGCAGCTTAAAGCGGGGGAAGGGGGAGACCCAGTACTTC.

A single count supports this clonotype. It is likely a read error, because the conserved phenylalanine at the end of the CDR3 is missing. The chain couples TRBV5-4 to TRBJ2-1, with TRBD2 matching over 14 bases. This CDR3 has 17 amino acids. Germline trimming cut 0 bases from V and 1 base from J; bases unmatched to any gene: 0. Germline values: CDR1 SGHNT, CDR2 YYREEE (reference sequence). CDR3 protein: CASSLGTSGGSYNEQFL. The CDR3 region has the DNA TGTGCCAGCAGCTTGGGGACTAGCGGGGGGTCCTACAATGAGCAGTTCCTC.

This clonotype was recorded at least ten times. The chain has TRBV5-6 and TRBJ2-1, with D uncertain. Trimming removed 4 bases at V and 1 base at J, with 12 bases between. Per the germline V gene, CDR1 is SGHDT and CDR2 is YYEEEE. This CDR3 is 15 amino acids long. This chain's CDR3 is CASSPSSWSYNEQFF. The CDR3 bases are TGTGCCAGCAGCCCTTCTTCGTGGTCCTACAATGAGCAGTTCTTC.

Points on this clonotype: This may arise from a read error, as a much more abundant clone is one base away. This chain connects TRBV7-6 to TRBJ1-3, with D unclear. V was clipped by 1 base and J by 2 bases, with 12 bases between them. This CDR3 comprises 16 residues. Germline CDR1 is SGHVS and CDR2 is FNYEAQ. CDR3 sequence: CASSLGNPLPGNTIYF. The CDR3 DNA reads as TGTGCCAGCAGCTTAGGCAATCCCCTCCCTGGAAACACCATATATTTT.

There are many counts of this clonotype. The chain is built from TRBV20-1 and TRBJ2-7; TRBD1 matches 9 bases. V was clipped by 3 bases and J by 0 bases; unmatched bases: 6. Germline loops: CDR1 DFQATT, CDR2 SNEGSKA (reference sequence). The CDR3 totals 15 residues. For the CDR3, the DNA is TGCAGTGCTAGGGACCGGGACAGGGTCTCCTACGAGCAGTACTTC. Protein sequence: CSARDRDRVSYEQYF.

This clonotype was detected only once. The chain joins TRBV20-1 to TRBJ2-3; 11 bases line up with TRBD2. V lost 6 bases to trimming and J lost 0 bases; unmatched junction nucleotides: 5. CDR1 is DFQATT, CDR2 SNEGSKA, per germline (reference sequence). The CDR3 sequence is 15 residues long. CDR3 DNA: TGCAGTGCACGACTAGCGGGGCCAAGCACAGATACGCAGTATTTT. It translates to CSARLAGPSTDTQYF.

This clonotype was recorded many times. The CDR3: CASARQGGGYTEAFF. The CDR3 coding sequence is TGTGCCAGCGCCCGACAGGGTGGAGGTTACACTGAAGCTTTCTTT. This chain links TRBV25-1 with TRBJ1-1, with 7 bases that match TRBD1. This CDR3 is built from 15 residues. CDR1 is MGHDK, CDR2 SYGVNS, per germline. J gave up 3 bases and V 8 bases, and 12 bases lay outside the gene matches.

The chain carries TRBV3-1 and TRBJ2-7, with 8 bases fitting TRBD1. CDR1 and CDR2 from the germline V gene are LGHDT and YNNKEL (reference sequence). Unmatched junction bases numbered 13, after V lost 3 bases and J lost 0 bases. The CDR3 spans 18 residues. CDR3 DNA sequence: TGTGCCAGCAGCCATCGTCCCGGGACAGGCACGATCTCCTACGAGCAGTACTTC. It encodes CASSHRPGTGTISYEQYF.

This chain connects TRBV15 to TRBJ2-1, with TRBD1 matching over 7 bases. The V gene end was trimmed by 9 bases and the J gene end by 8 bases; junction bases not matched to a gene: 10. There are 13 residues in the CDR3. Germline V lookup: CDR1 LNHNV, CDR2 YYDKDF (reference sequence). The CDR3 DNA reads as TGTGCCACGAGCCCTGACAGGGTCGATGAGCAGTTCTTC. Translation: CATSPDRVDEQFF.

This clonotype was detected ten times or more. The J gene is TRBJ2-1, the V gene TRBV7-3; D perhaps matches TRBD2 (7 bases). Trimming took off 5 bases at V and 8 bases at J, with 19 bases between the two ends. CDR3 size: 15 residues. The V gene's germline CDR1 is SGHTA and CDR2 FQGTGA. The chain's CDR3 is CASSPQGGGGYEQFF. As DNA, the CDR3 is TGTGCCAGCAGCCCTCAAGGGGGGGGCGGGTATGAGCAGTTCTTC.

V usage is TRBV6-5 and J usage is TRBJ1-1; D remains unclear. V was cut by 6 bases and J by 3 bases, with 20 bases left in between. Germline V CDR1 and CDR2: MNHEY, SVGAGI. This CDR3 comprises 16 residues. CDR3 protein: CASRYRTSLRHTEAFF. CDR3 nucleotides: TGTGCCAGCAGGTACAGAACGTCGCTTAGGCACACTGAAGCTTTCTTT.

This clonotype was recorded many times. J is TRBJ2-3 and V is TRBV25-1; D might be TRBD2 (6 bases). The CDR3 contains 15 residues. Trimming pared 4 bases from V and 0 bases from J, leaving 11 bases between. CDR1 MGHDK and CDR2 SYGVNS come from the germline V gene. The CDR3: CASSGGGVSTDTQYF. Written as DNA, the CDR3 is TGTGCCAGCAGTGGTGGCGGGGTAAGCACAGATACGCAGTATTTT. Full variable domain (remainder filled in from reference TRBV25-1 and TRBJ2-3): EADIYQTPRYLVIGTGKKITLECSQTMGHDKMYWYQQDPGMELHLIHYSYGVNSTEKGDLSSESTVSRIRTEHFPLTLESARPSHTSQYLCASSGGGVSTDTQYFGPGTRLTVL.

The CDR3 DNA reads as TGTGCCAGTAGTATAGACGACGGTGCCTACGAGCAGTACTTC. It translates to CASSIDDGAYEQYF. V gene TRBV19 combines with J gene TRBJ2-7; D is unresolved. The length of the CDR3 is 14 residues. V was pared by 0 bases and J by 2 bases, with 8 bases between. Germline V lookup: CDR1 LNHDA, CDR2 SQIVND (reference sequence).

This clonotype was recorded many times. CDR3 amino acids: CASSLAWSSGISNEQFF. The CDR3 region has the DNA TGTGCCAGCAGCTTGGCATGGAGTAGCGGGATTAGCAATGAGCAGTTCTTC. This rearrangement joins TRBV5-4 to TRBJ2-1; 8 bases are a match to TRBD2. Trimming removed 0 bases from V and 6 bases from J; junction bases left unmatched: 11. The CDR3 runs 17 residues. From germline, CDR1 is SGHNT and CDR2 YYREEE (reference sequence).